These 26 T cell receptor beta chains were sequenced from one sample in a study of blood T cell repertoires in COVID-19. The assay was immunoSEQ multiplex PCR, and TCRdb's table has in-frame clones only and misses some. The sample yields some 70,000 clones, about 87% seen once. The source material was peripheral blood. These receptors were obtained from a man aged 50 to 60 with active COVID-19.

The J gene is TRBJ1-5, the V gene TRBV28; TRBD1 matches 9 bases. V lost 6 bases, J lost 5 bases, and 11 bases stayed unmatched. Germline V CDR1 and CDR2: MDHEN, SYDVKM. This CDR3 is built from 16 residues. CDR3 sequence (DNA): TGTGCCAGCAGCGACTACAGGGGGCCGTTGGATCAGCCCCAGCATTTT. This encodes CASSDYRGPLDQPQHF.

The chain carries TRBV27 and TRBJ2-1; 8 bases fit TRBD2. V was clipped by 6 bases and J by 9 bases; unmatched bases: 7. This CDR3 has 13 amino acids. Germline-derived CDR1 and CDR2 are MNHEY and SMNVEV (reference sequence). In DNA form, the CDR3 reads TGTGCCAGCAGCGGGAGCGGGAGAGGTGAGCAGTTCTTC. It translates to CASSGSGRGEQFF.

This chain uses TRBV5-1 with TRBJ2-2; no clear D. This CDR3 spans 13 amino acids. V dropped 2 bases and J dropped 5 bases, with 7 bases sitting between them. CDR1 is SGHRS and CDR2 is YFSETQ in the germline V gene. CDR3 coding DNA: TGCGCCAGCAGCTTACCAGGAACCGGGGAGCTGTTTTTT. Encoded protein: CASSLPGTGELFF.

The genes are TRBV2 and TRBJ1-6; tentative D call: TRBD1 (5 bases). V was trimmed by 0 bases and J by 9 bases, leaving 12 bases between them. The germline CDR1 and CDR2 sequences are SNHLY and FYNNEI. There are 15 residues in the CDR3. The CDR3 region has the DNA TGTGCCAGCAGTGAAGCGGGGGGGTCGGGTTCACCCCTCCACTTT. It yields the protein CASSEAGGSGSPLHF. Filled out from reference TRBV2 and TRBJ1-6, the complete variable domain reads EPEVTQTPSHQVTQMGQEVILRCVPISNHLYFYWYRQILGQKVEFLVSFYNNEISEKSEIFDDQFSVERPDGSNFTLKIRSTKLEDSAMYFCASSEAGGSGSPLHFGNGTRLTVT.

The rearrangement joins TRBV5-1 to TRBJ1-1, with TRBD1 identical over 9 bases. CDR1 and CDR2 from the germline V gene are SGHRS and YFSETQ. This CDR3 is 13 amino acids long. Trimming cost V 7 bases and J 0 bases; bases outside gene matches: 1. The CDR3 sequence: CASGDRVNTEAFF. Here the CDR3 DNA reads TGCGCCAGCGGGGACAGGGTGAACACTGAAGCTTTCTTT.

The rearrangement joins TRBV7-3 to TRBJ1-1; TRBD1 matches at 10 bases. V trimming: 4 bases; J trimming: 7 bases; junction bases outside the gene matches: 9. Germline V lookup: CDR1 SGHTA, CDR2 FQGTGA. The CDR3 runs to 15 residues. CDR3 in DNA: TGTGCCAGCAGCTCCGGACAGGGGGTGGGTCGTGAAGCTTTCTTT. As protein: CASSSGQGVGREAFF.

This clone was seen more than once but under ten times. This chain links TRBV24-1 with TRBJ2-7; tentatively, D is TRBD2 (7 bases). CDR3 length: 13 residues. Deletions cut 9 bases from V and 0 bases from J, with 11 bases between. Germline CDR1 and CDR2: KGHDR and SFDVKD. CDR3 amino acids: CATDGGHSYEQYF. The CDR3 region has the DNA TGTGCCACCGACGGGGGGCACTCCTACGAGCAGTACTTC.

This chain joins TRBV19 and TRBJ1-6, with 9 bases matching TRBD1. CDR3 length: 14 amino acids. Trimming removed 6 bases from V and 8 bases from J; junction bases left unmatched: 5. Per germline, CDR1 LNHDA and CDR2 SQIVND (reference sequence). In DNA form, the CDR3 reads TGTGCCAGTAGGAAGACAGGGGGTTATTCACCCCTCCACTTT. As protein: CASRKTGGYSPLHF.

The rearrangement joins TRBV14 to TRBJ1-1; a weak D match, TRBD1 (5 bases). This CDR3 is built from 16 residues. The V end lost 0 bases, the J end lost 0 bases, and 11 bases lay between the germline ends. The germline V gene has CDR1 SGHDN and CDR2 FVKESK. CDR3 bases: TGTGCCAGCAGCCAAGAGGGTAGGGGCATGAACACTGAAGCTTTCTTT. Amino acids: CASSQEGRGMNTEAFF.

The chain carries TRBV6-5 and TRBJ2-7, with TRBD1 matching 7 bases. The germline V gene encodes CDR1 MNHEY and CDR2 SVGAGI. There are 15 residues in the CDR3. The trim removed 0 bases at V and 3 bases at J, leaving 5 bases unmatched. The CDR3 here is CASSYSWDSRYEQYF. As DNA, the CDR3 is TGTGCCAGCAGTTACTCTTGGGACAGTCGCTACGAGCAGTACTTC.

The chain uses TRBV7-6 and TRBJ2-1, with a possible D match to TRBD2 (5 bases). Trimming took off 5 bases at V and 4 bases at J, with 15 bases between the two ends. The CDR3 is made up of 15 amino acids. Germline V CDR1 and CDR2: SGHVS, FNYEAQ. Written as DNA, the CDR3 is TGTGCCAGCAGCCCCCGCGAGGGTGCTTACAATGAGCAGTTCTTC. This gives the protein CASSPREGAYNEQFF.

This chain connects TRBV7-9 to TRBJ2-4, with TRBD1 matching 7 bases. Trimming removed 1 base from V and 0 bases from J; junction bases left unmatched: 9. Per the germline V gene, CDR1 is SEHNR and CDR2 is FQNEAQ (reference sequence). The CDR3 is 18 residues long. CDR3 nucleotide sequence: TGTGCCAGCAGCTTAGTGGGACAGATTCAATTAGCCAAAAACATTCAGTACTTC. Its protein product is CASSLVGQIQLAKNIQYF.

The rearrangement joins TRBV4-3 to TRBJ2-2; the match to TRBD2 covers 8 bases. The J segment lost 0 bases and the V segment lost 8 bases, leaving 8 bases of the junction unmatched. From germline, CDR1 is LGHNA and CDR2 YSLEER. CDR3 length: 16 residues. The CDR3 sequence is CASHYSGGANTGELFF. The CDR3 bases are TGCGCCAGCCATTACTCGGGGGGGGCGAACACCGGGGAGCTGTTTTTT.

V gene TRBV10-3 combines with J gene TRBJ1-2; no firm D call. The CDR3 has 13 residues. Trimming shortened V by 0 bases and J by 4 bases, and 6 bases separated the two germline ends. Germline values: CDR1 ENHRY, CDR2 SYGVKD. The CDR3 DNA sequence: TGTGCCATCAGTGAGTCGCGGTCCTATGGCTACACCTTC. It encodes CAISESRSYGYTF.

The chain uses TRBV18 and TRBJ1-4, with TRBD1 matching over 9 bases. Germline CDR1 and CDR2: KGHSH and LQKENI. The CDR3 loop spans 16 amino acids. The V segment lost 6 bases and the J segment 10 bases; nucleotides outside the gene matches: 15. This chain's CDR3 is CASSPVPRDRVAKLFF. The CDR3 DNA reads as TGTGCCAGCTCCCCGGTTCCCCGGGACAGGGTAGCAAAACTGTTTTTT.

The gene calls are TRBV14 and TRBJ2-2, with a weak D call TRBD1 (5 bases). This CDR3 region has 17 residues. The germline V gene has CDR1 SGHDN and CDR2 FVKESK. V lost 0 bases, J lost 5 bases, and 16 bases lay in between. CDR3 in DNA: TGTGCCAGCAGCCAAGATTGGGGCAGGGTCGGAACCGGGGAGCTGTTTTTT. Its protein product is CASSQDWGRVGTGELFF.

CDR3: CASSVNRDTQYF. The DNA of the CDR3 is TGTGCCAGCAGCGTAAATCGAGATACGCAGTATTTT. The V call is TRBV9, the J call TRBJ2-3; the D is unclear. Germline V gene lookup returns CDR1 SGDLS and CDR2 YYNGEE. The V end lost 1 base, the J end lost 5 bases, and 5 bases lay between the germline ends. CDR3 length: 12 amino acids.

This clone was observed a handful of times. This rearrangement joins TRBV9 to TRBJ1-5, with TRBD1 as a possible D gene (6 bases). From germline, CDR1 is SGDLS and CDR2 YYNGEE. Trimming cost V 7 bases and J 4 bases, with 18 bases left between them. CDR3 size: 15 residues. DNA for the CDR3: TGTGCCAGCGCTTACTCAGGGGTACGAAATCAGCCCCAGCATTTT. Its protein product is CASAYSGVRNQPQHF. Based on the CDR3 plus reference TRBV9 and TRBJ1-5, the full variable domain is DSGVTQTPKHLITATGQRVTLRCSPRSGDLSVYWYQQSLDQGLQFLIQYYNGEERAKGNILERFSAQQFPDLHSELNLSSLELGDSALYFCASAYSGVRNQPQHFGDGTRLSIL.

The V and J genes are TRBV5-4 and TRBJ2-7, with TRBD2 matching 12 bases. Germline loops: CDR1 SGHNT, CDR2 YYREEE (reference sequence). Germline trimming cut 3 bases from V and 7 bases from J; bases unmatched to any gene: 8. The CDR3 totals 15 residues. CDR3 in amino acids: CASSSSLAGGPEQYF. The DNA of the CDR3 is TGTGCCAGCAGCTCATCACTAGCGGGGGGCCCAGAGCAGTACTTC.

This chain joins TRBV18 and TRBJ2-7; 7 bases map to TRBD1. Germline V gene data show CDR1 as KGHSH and CDR2 as LQKENI. The CDR3 length is 15 residues. Trimming at V came to 6 bases and at J to 3 bases, leaving 11 bases not matched to a gene. CDR3: CASSQIGTEGYEQYF. DNA of the CDR3: TGTGCCAGCTCCCAGATAGGGACAGAGGGCTACGAGCAGTACTTC.

V and J are TRBV28 and TRBJ2-5; D call uncertain. The germline V gene encodes CDR1 MDHEN and CDR2 SYDVKM. V dropped 3 bases and J dropped 1 base, with 12 bases sitting between them. The CDR3 extends over 15 amino acids. This CDR3 is CASSFGSGRQETQYF. The CDR3 bases are TGTGCCAGCAGTTTTGGGTCGGGTCGCCAAGAGACCCAGTACTTC.

Note on this clone: Other DNA sequences in this sample translate to the same CDR3. The CDR3 region has the DNA TGTGCCACCAGTGACTCCAGACAGGGAGGCACTGAAGCTTTCTTT. Translation gives CATSDSRQGGTEAFF. The chain has TRBV24-1 and TRBJ1-1, with TRBD1 matching over 7 bases. Trimming cost V 4 bases and J 4 bases; bases outside gene matches: 8. Germline V gives CDR1 KGHDR, CDR2 SFDVKD. The CDR3 is 15 amino acids.

This chain links TRBV10-2 with TRBJ2-4; perhaps TRBD2 as D (5 bases). The germline V and J ends were trimmed by 2 bases and 9 bases, with 11 bases remaining between them. Germline V lookup: CDR1 WSHSY, CDR2 SAAADI. There are 13 residues in the CDR3. The CDR3 coding sequence is TGCGCCAGCAGTGAGCGGGTAGGGAGCATTCAGTACTTC. This translates into CASSERVGSIQYF.

The rearrangement joins TRBV4-3 to TRBJ2-3; 11 bases are shared with TRBD2. The CDR3 spans 18 residues. Germline trimming cut 5 bases from V and 2 bases from J; bases unmatched to any gene: 12. Germline CDR1 is LGHNA and CDR2 is YSLEER. The CDR3 here is CASSTTPASGGFTDTQYF. The CDR3 DNA follows: TGCGCCAGCAGCACAACTCCGGCTAGCGGGGGGTTCACAGATACGCAGTATTTT.

V is TRBV7-8 and J is TRBJ1-5, with D tentatively TRBD1 (5 bases). CDR3 length: 14 residues. Germline CDR1 is SGHVS and CDR2 is FQNEAQ. Trimming took 2 bases from V and 5 from J, leaving 10 bases between them. The CDR3 sequence is CASSLSSGDQPQHF. Written as DNA, the CDR3 is TGTGCCAGCAGCTTAAGCTCGGGGGATCAGCCCCAGCATTTT.

This chain joins TRBV6-5 and TRBJ1-3; 10 positions agree with TRBD1. Unmatched junction bases numbered 4, after V lost 6 bases and J lost 5 bases. The CDR3 runs 14 residues. The germline CDR1 and CDR2 sequences are MNHEY and SVGAGI. Here the CDR3 DNA reads TGTGCCAGCAGGTTGGACAGGGGGAGAAACACCATATATTTT. It codes for CASRLDRGRNTIYF.